This T cell receptor (beta chain) was sequenced in a study of CD4+ T cells in melanoma. The data were produced by immunoSEQ multiplex PCR, yet TCRdb's version contains in-frame clones alone and is incomplete. The sample lists about 110,000 clones, approximately 92% occurring once. From germline, CDR1 is SGHRS and CDR2 YFSETQ. V dropped 4 bases and J dropped 0; count of bases not matched to a gene: 5. This CDR3 is built from 16 residues. This sequence was found in a human donor with melanoma. The specimen was peripheral blood. The chain couples TRBV5-1 to TRBJ1-1, with TRBD1 matching 11 bases. The CDR3 protein is CASSDRDRGMNTEAFF. As DNA, the CDR3 is TGCGCCAGCAGCGACCGGGACAGGGGGATGAACACTGAAGCTTTCTTT.